The rows below give T cell receptor beta chains drawn from one sample of a study of T-cell memory formation after mild COVID-19. TCRdb re-derived calls from the 5' RACE reads in MiXCR, one entry per CDR3 protein. The profile shows 390,000 or so distinct CDR3 sequences, 16% of them singletons. Material: PBMCs or a T cell subset sorted from them (not recorded which). The source is a man younger than 35 who had mild COVID-19 (a few samples of this study predate the infection). Cell type and time point are not known. Each CDR3 is given with its conserved first and last residue. Fields, in order: CDR3 DNA, CDR3 protein, V gene, J gene, clone size, D gene. The D gene is left open where the match is weak. Where a row states a size, it is once, few, many or the class of an expanded clone; other rows omit it.

TGTGCCAGCAGTTCGGAAGCGGTGGGGGAGACCCAGTACTTC	CASSSEAVGETQYF	TRBV12-3/TRBV12-4	TRBJ2-5	NA	NA
TGTGCCAGCAGCGCGGACAGGGGAAGGTACGAGCAGTACTTC	CASSADRGRYEQYF	TRBV7-9	TRBJ2-7	NA	TRBD1
TGTGCCTGGAGCTTGGGTTGGGGGGCGAACACTGAAGCTTTCTTT	CAWSLGWGANTEAFF	TRBV30	TRBJ1-1	NA	NA
TGTGCCAGCAGTTTAGAAGGGACAGGGGTTCAAGAGACCCAGTACTTC	CASSLEGTGVQETQYF	TRBV28	TRBJ2-5	NA	TRBD1
TGTGCCAGCAGCTTGGGAGGTGCCCGGGAAGCTTTCTTT	CASSLGGAREAFF	TRBV11-3	TRBJ1-1	once	NA
TGTGCCAGCAGTCAGACAGGGCATGCTGGAAACACCATATATTTT	CASSQTGHAGNTIYF	TRBV3-1	TRBJ1-3	many	TRBD1
TGTGCCAGCAGCTTCGTCGGACAGGGGGAAAACATTCAGTACTTC	CASSFVGQGENIQYF	TRBV7-2	TRBJ2-4	few	TRBD1
TGCGCCAGCAGCCTACTAGCGGGGGTGAACACCGGGGAGCTGTTTTTT	CASSLLAGVNTGELFF	TRBV5-1	TRBJ2-2	few	TRBD2
TGTGCCAGCAGGCTCGGACAGAGCGCTAACTATGGCTACACCTTC	CASRLGQSANYGYTF	TRBV6-5	TRBJ1-2	few	NA
TGTGCCAGCAGCTTAGCTTTCGGCGGCGACAATGAGCAGTTCTTC	CASSLAFGGDNEQFF	TRBV7-9	TRBJ2-1	few	NA
TGTGCCAGCTCCCTAGACAGGGGGAGGCCCTACAATGAGCAGTTCTTC	CASSLDRGRPYNEQFF	TRBV18	TRBJ2-1	NA	TRBD1
TGTGCCAGCAGCAGGGGATTCACAGATACGCAGTATTTT	CASSRGFTDTQYF	TRBV5-5	TRBJ2-3	NA	NA
TGTGCCAGCAGTTTATCCGGCGGGGGGCCGTACAATGAGCAGTTCTTC	CASSLSGGGPYNEQFF	TRBV27	TRBJ2-1	NA	TRBD2
TGTGCCCCCATGAGAGCGGGGGGCACAGATACGCAGTATTTT	CAPMRAGGTDTQYF	TRBV10-3	TRBJ2-3	NA	TRBD2
TGTGCCAGCAGCTCCGGACAGTTCGATGAGCAGTTCTTC	CASSSGQFDEQFF	TRBV5-4	TRBJ2-1	NA	NA
TGTGCCCAGGGCCAGCTGGGGAGCGGCTACACCTTC	CAQGQLGSGYTF	TRBV30	TRBJ1-2	few	NA
TGTGCCAGCTCACCAACCGCGCAGGGTGTATACGAGCAGTACTTC	CASSPTAQGVYEQYF	TRBV18	TRBJ2-7	few	NA
TGTGCCATCAGGGGCGGCAGCGGGGAGCTGTTTTTT	CAIRGGSGELFF	TRBV10-3	TRBJ2-2	few	NA
TGCGCCAGCAGCCCCGTTGGGGGTTCCTACGAGCAGTACTTC	CASSPVGGSYEQYF	TRBV5-1	TRBJ2-7	many	NA
TGTGCCACCAGTGATTCGCAGGGGGCTGCCGGGGAGCTGTTTTTT	CATSDSQGAAGELFF	TRBV24-1	TRBJ2-2	NA	TRBD1
TGTGCCAGCAGCCCCACCTCGGGACTAGCAATTCCCGGGGAGCTGTTTTTT	CASSPTSGLAIPGELFF	TRBV6-6	TRBJ2-2	few	TRBD2
TGCGCCAGCAGCCAATTGTTCGGGACAGGGGATGATACGCAGTATTTT	CASSQLFGTGDDTQYF	TRBV4-3	TRBJ2-3	NA	TRBD1
TGCGCCAGCAGGGCCTCCGGGACAGACTATGGCTACACCTTC	CASRASGTDYGYTF	TRBV5-1	TRBJ1-2	NA	TRBD1
TGTGCCAGCAGTGAGCACCTGACAGGGCAAGTTAGCTACACCTTC	CASSEHLTGQVSYTF	TRBV6-1	TRBJ1-2	few	TRBD1
TGTGCCAGCAGTCAGGCCACCGGGACAGGGGGCTTTTTCGCAGATACGCAGTATTTT	CASSQATGTGGFFADTQYF	TRBV3-1	TRBJ2-3	few	TRBD1
TGTGCCAGCAGCTTAGCGGTCAACAATCAGCCCCAGCATTTT	CASSLAVNNQPQHF	TRBV7-2	TRBJ1-5	many	NA
TGTGCCAGCAGCTCGGGCGGGGACCCAGATACGCAGTATTTT	CASSSGGDPDTQYF	TRBV7-9	TRBJ2-3	few	NA
TGCGCCAGCAGCAACCGGCGCACAGATACGCAGTATTTT	CASSNRRTDTQYF	TRBV5-1	TRBJ2-3	few	NA
TGTGCCAGCAGCTTCTTTTCGTCCATCATGAACACTGAAGCTTTCTTT	CASSFFSSIMNTEAFF	TRBV7-2	TRBJ1-1	NA	NA
TGTGCCAGCAGTTACTCCGGCCTCCCATTACTCAACTATGGCTACACCTTC	CASSYSGLPLLNYGYTF	TRBV6-5	TRBJ1-2	few	NA
TGCGCCAGCAGCCACCTGATTGGACAGGGTGTTCTAGCGGGGTTGATCAATGAGCAGTTCTTC	CASSHLIGQGVLAGLINEQFF	TRBV4-3	TRBJ2-1	NA	NA
TGTGCCAGCAGCTTATTATCACACGAAGAGACCCAGTACTTC	CASSLLSHEETQYF	TRBV7-8	TRBJ2-5	NA	NA
TGTGCCACGTGGACAGGGGGCGAGACGGACGAGCAGTACTTC	CATWTGGETDEQYF	TRBV10-3	TRBJ2-7	NA	TRBD1
TGTGCCAGCAGCCACGCCCTGCCGCGGGAGACCCAGTACTTC	CASSHALPRETQYF	TRBV7-9	TRBJ2-5	NA	NA
TGTGCCAGCACGGGACAGGGAGCGGCGGATACGCAGTATTTT	CASTGQGAADTQYF	TRBV2	TRBJ2-3	NA	TRBD1
TGTGCCAGCGGGGGGGCGGGTGAGCAGTTCTTC	CASGGAGEQFF	TRBV28	TRBJ2-1	NA	NA
TGTGCCAGCAGCTTAGAGGTGGGGTTGTCCGACGGCTACACCTTC	CASSLEVGLSDGYTF	TRBV7-9	TRBJ1-2	few	NA
TGTGCCAGCAGTTACAGTCCGACCATGCGTCCCATTCAGTACTTC	CASSYSPTMRPIQYF	TRBV6-2/TRBV6-3	TRBJ2-4	NA	NA
TGTGCCAGCAGTTTTGGAGGGGGGGATGGAGATACGCAGTATTTT	CASSFGGGDGDTQYF	TRBV12-3/TRBV12-4	TRBJ2-3	NA	NA
TGTGCCAGCAGCTTGATCGGGGGGGCCCACAATGAGCAGTTCTTC	CASSLIGGAHNEQFF	TRBV7-3	TRBJ2-1	few	TRBD2
TGTGCCAGCAGCGCTGGGGTTCGGGGAACGACCGGGGAGCTGTTTTTT	CASSAGVRGTTGELFF	TRBV9	TRBJ2-2	few	NA
TGTGCCAGCAGCTTGGAGGTAACCATAGCCAAAAACATTCAGTACTTC	CASSLEVTIAKNIQYF	TRBV5-5	TRBJ2-4	few	NA
TGTGCCAGCAGCTTAGTGGAAGGGGCCAACTATGGCTACACCTTC	CASSLVEGANYGYTF	TRBV7-9	TRBJ1-2	NA	NA
TGTGCCAGCAGCTTAATATTAGGGAACACTGAAGCTTTCTTT	CASSLILGNTEAFF	TRBV7-8	TRBJ1-1	few	NA
TGTGCCACGGGACTAGCGGGGGGGATCGGCACAGATACGCAGTATTTT	CATGLAGGIGTDTQYF	TRBV19	TRBJ2-3	NA	TRBD2
TGTGCCAGCAGCCCGCGGCCAGGGTCCTACGAGCAGTACTTC	CASSPRPGSYEQYF	TRBV9	TRBJ2-7	NA	NA
TGTGCCAGCAGCCCTCTCCCCGGGGGGGCAGATACGCAGTATTTT	CASSPLPGGADTQYF	TRBV7-3	TRBJ2-3	NA	TRBD2